This T cell receptor (beta chain) was recorded in a study of blood T cells in healthy people across ages. Study context: In model experiments, template switching was able to capture about one barcoded beta molecule for every two T cells that were present.

Sample-barcoded 5' priming and a J-beta primer mix drove a second PCR of about 6 to 12 cycles. TCRdb reanalysed the 5' RACE reads using MiXCR and keeps one entry per CDR3 protein. Of more than 1,400,000 distinct CDR3 sequences listed, about 43% are singletons. V was cut by 4 bases and J by 9 bases, with 10 bases left in between. The V gene's germline CDR1 is SNHLY and CDR2 FYNNEI. This CDR3 comprises 12 residues. The draw of peripheral blood yielded roughly 9.1 milliliters from each donor. Each sample gave at least 7 million isolated PBMCs. This clonotype was observed a few times. The TCR originated in a woman between 18 and 29 years old in good health. This chain joins TRBV2 and TRBJ2-1, with D perhaps TRBD1 (6 bases). Sequencing was done on a sample of blood. The CDR3 DNA follows: TGTGCCAGCAGTGCTGGGGGCGGTGAGCAGTTCTTC. Translated, it gives CASSAGGGEQFF.